The 23 T cell receptor beta chains given below trace back to one sample, sequenced in a study of blood T cells in healthy people across ages (dated by TCRdb to between 2015 and 2017). The library was made by 5' RACE. A second PCR of about 6 to 12 cycles was run with a J-beta primer mix and a sample-barcoded 5' primer. TCRdb's own reprocessing of the public reads used fastp at Q25 and MiXCR and kept productive beta chains. Under each unique CDR3 protein, matching rows form one entry showing the most common genes and DNA. A total of over 1,500,000 distinct CDR3 sequences appear in this sample, about two fifths of them only once. The ten biggest clones cover 23% of the sample. What was sequenced was blood. The receptor source for this set is a human donor in good health.

CDR3 DNA: TGCAGTGCTAGAGGGCGGGGTGGGGTGCGCTACGAGCAGTACTTC. It is translated as CSARGRGGVRYEQYF. The rearrangement uses TRBV20-1 and TRBJ2-7, with a tentative D call TRBD2 (6 bases). The CDR3 has 15 residues. The germline V gene encodes CDR1 DFQATT and CDR2 SNEGSKA (reference sequence). Trimming shortened V by 1 base and J by 3 bases, and 16 bases separated the two germline ends.

V is TRBV12-3 or TRBV12-4 and J is TRBJ2-2, with a possible D match to TRBD1 (6 bases). V gave up 6 bases and J gave up 7 bases, with 12 bases separating them. This CDR3 region has 13 residues. This chain's CDR3 is CASRAGVYGELFF. CDR3 coding DNA: TGTGCCAGCAGGGCAGGGGTTTACGGGGAGCTGTTTTTT.

The chain has TRBV9 and TRBJ2-5; 7 nucleotides line up with TRBD2. The J segment lost 4 bases and the V segment lost 0 bases, leaving 9 bases of the junction unmatched. This CDR3 is built from 16 residues. Germline CDR1 is SGDLS and CDR2 is YYNGEE. This CDR3 is CASSVDGMASGETQYF. The CDR3 DNA reads as TGTGCCAGCAGCGTAGATGGTATGGCTAGCGGAGAGACCCAGTACTTC.

This clonotype has only a few counts. The chain uses TRBV11-3 and TRBJ2-5; D is perhaps TRBD2 (6 bases). The CDR3 loop spans 15 amino acids. The V end was cut by 3 bases, the J end by 5 bases, with 16 bases between. Per germline, CDR1 SGHNT and CDR2 YENEEA. In DNA, the CDR3 is TGTGCCAGCAGCTTCTCCTGGCGGGGAAGGGAGACCCAGTACTTC. Translated: CASSFSWRGRETQYF.

This chain joins TRBV3-1 and TRBJ2-4, with TRBD1 identical over 7 bases. The closer fit of TRBJ2-7 to the DNA end suggests the J call may be wrong. Germline CDR1 is LGHDT and CDR2 is YNNKEL (reference sequence). The CDR3 covers 18 residues. CDR3 in amino acids: CASSQGPVGQDITYEQYF. CDR3 DNA sequence: TGTGCCAGCAGCCAAGGGCCGGTAGGACAGGATATAACCTACGAGCAGTACTTC.

This sequence joins TRBV20-1 and TRBJ2-1, with no clear D. Germline V gene lookup returns CDR1 DFQATT and CDR2 SNEGSKA (reference sequence). The germline V and J ends were trimmed by 5 bases and 8 bases, with 19 bases remaining between them. CDR3 size: 14 residues. The CDR3 loop reads CSAGRIPLSDEQFF. The CDR3 DNA follows: TGCAGTGCTGGACGGATCCCACTGAGTGATGAGCAGTTCTTC.

Details on this clonotype: An end of the junction does not agree with germline; a read error may underlie this. The V call is TRBV20-1, the J call TRBJ1-2; D gene unclear. This CDR3 comprises 11 residues. Germline V gives CDR1 DFQATT, CDR2 SNEGSKA (reference sequence). In DNA, the CDR3 is TGCAGGGCTAGTGGCCTCTTCGGCTACACCTTC. This translates into CRASGLFGYTF.

This clonotype came up a few times. This chain connects TRBV29-1 to TRBJ2-6; possibly TRBD1 for D (7 bases). Trimming stripped 3 bases from V and 2 bases from J, with 38 bases between. Per germline, CDR1 SQVTM and CDR2 ANQGSEA. The CDR3 contains 24 residues. CDR3 bases: TGCAGCGTTGATAGTCGGATAAAGAGGTCCAGGGGGGTTAGTTCAGGCACTGGGGCCAACGTCCTGACTTTC. It specifies CSVDSRIKRSRGVSSGTGANVLTF.

A few counts support this clonotype. The genes are TRBV18 and TRBJ2-1, with 9 bases identical to TRBD1. With 4 bases clipped from V and 7 bases from J, the junction kept 8 bases outside the gene matches. The CDR3 contains 15 residues. In germline, CDR1 is KGHSH, CDR2 LQKENI. The CDR3 DNA reads TGTGCCAGCTCACGACGGACAGGGGAGAGGAATGAGCAGTTCTTC. It encodes CASSRRTGERNEQFF.

The gene calls are TRBV4-3 and TRBJ2-3, with D perhaps TRBD2 (7 bases). From germline, CDR1 is LGHNA and CDR2 YSLEER. V lost 0 bases to trimming and J lost 5 bases, with 15 bases between them. The CDR3 is 16 residues long. This CDR3 reads CASSQDSVGGLDTQYF. CDR3 nucleotide sequence: TGCGCCAGCAGCCAAGATTCGGTGGGGGGGCTAGATACGCAGTATTTT.

The chain employs TRBV29-1 and TRBJ2-4, with 8 bases that match TRBD1. The CDR3 runs 12 residues. The J segment lost 3 bases and the V segment lost 6 bases, leaving 1 base of the junction unmatched. Germline V lookup: CDR1 SQVTM, CDR2 ANQGSEA. The CDR3 region has the DNA TGCAGCGTGACAGGGGTCAAAAACATTCAGTACTTC. Protein product: CSVTGVKNIQYF.

The chain couples TRBV20-1 to TRBJ2-7, with 11 positions matching TRBD2. The J segment lost 3 bases and the V segment lost 6 bases, leaving 4 bases of the junction unmatched. The CDR3 spans 13 residues. Germline CDR1 and CDR2: DFQATT and SNEGSKA (reference sequence). CDR3 DNA sequence: TGCAGTGCCCTAGCGGGGGGCATCTACGAGCAGTACTTC. It codes for CSALAGGIYEQYF.

This chain links TRBV29-1 with TRBJ2-3, with 10 positions matching TRBD2. This CDR3 contains 15 residues. V lost 3 bases to trimming and J lost 5 bases; unmatched junction nucleotides: 8. Germline V gene data show CDR1 as SQVTM and CDR2 as ANQGSEA. CDR3 in DNA: TGCAGCGTTGAGGCCAGCGGGGGGGCCGGAGATACGCAGTATTTT. Its translation: CSVEASGGAGDTQYF.

The J gene is TRBJ2-5, the V gene TRBV29-1; 7 bases map to TRBD2. The J call is doubtful: the DNA matches TRBJ2-1 better. CDR3 length equals 11 residues. Per the germline V gene, CDR1 is SQVTM and CDR2 is ANQGSEA. CDR3 region: CSVARGETQFF. The DNA for the CDR3 is TGCAGCGTCGCCCGGGGGGAGACCCAGTTCTTC.

CDR3 DNA: TGTGCCAGCAGCCATCTCGACAGGGACGAGCAGTACTTC. Translation: CASSHLDRDEQYF. The genes are TRBV4-2 and TRBJ2-7, with 7 bases fitting TRBD1. The CDR3 totals 13 residues. From germline, CDR1 is LGHNA and CDR2 YNFKEQ. After removal of 3 bases from V and 5 bases from J, the junction contained 4 bases not matched to a gene.

In this sample, this clonotype turned up a few times. V is TRBV6-1 and J is TRBJ1-1, with TRBD1 identical over 7 bases. The junction had 5 bases not matched to a gene; V was cut back by 1 base and J by 3 bases. The germline CDR1 and CDR2 sequences are MNHNS and SASEGT. This CDR3 comprises 15 residues. The CDR3, as DNA: TGTGCCAGCAGTGAAGTCCCAGGGGGTGACACTGAAGCTTTCTTT. It encodes CASSEVPGGDTEAFF.

There are a few counts of this clonotype. This chain uses TRBV7-2 with TRBJ1-5; D call uncertain. The CDR3 spans 14 residues. CDR1 and CDR2 from the germline V gene are SGHTA and FQGNSA. V was cut by 3 bases and J by 4 bases, with 10 bases left in between. CDR3 sequence: CASSFGGRNQPQHF. CDR3 in DNA: TGTGCCAGCAGCTTTGGAGGGCGTAATCAGCCCCAGCATTTT. Full variable domain (remainder filled in from reference TRBV7-2 and TRBJ1-5): GAGVSQSPSNKVTEKGKDVELRCDPISGHTALYWYRQSLGQGLEFLIYFQGNSAPDKSGLPSDRFSAERTGGSVSTLTIQRTQQEDSAVYLCASSFGGRNQPQHFGDGTRLSIL.

The chain links TRBV5-1 to TRBJ1-2; 7 bases align to TRBD1. CDR3 size: 15 residues. Germline values: CDR1 SGHRS, CDR2 YFSETQ. The V and J ends lost 4 bases and 0 bases, in that order; junction bases with no gene match: 6. CDR3 bases: TGCGCCAGCAGCAGGCGACAGGGATCTAACTATGGCTACACCTTC. This codes for CASSRRQGSNYGYTF.

This clonotype has only a few counts. This chain connects TRBV20-1 to TRBJ1-2, with D maybe TRBD1 (5 bases). CDR3 size: 14 residues. V lost 3 bases and J 4 bases, leaving 15 bases between the germline ends. Germline V gene lookup returns CDR1 DFQATT and CDR2 SNEGSKA (reference sequence). The CDR3 sequence: CSASLSRGGYGYTF. CDR3 DNA sequence: TGCAGTGCTAGCCTCAGCCGGGGCGGCTATGGCTACACCTTC.

V gene TRBV10-3 combines with J gene TRBJ2-2; D possibly corresponds to TRBD1 (6 bases). V was shortened by 4 bases and J by 1 base, with 7 bases between the two germline ends. Germline V lookup: CDR1 ENHRY, CDR2 SYGVKD. The CDR3 runs to 14 residues. The CDR3 bases are TGTGCCATCAGTGGACAGGAGAACACCGGGGAGCTGTTTTTT. Amino acids: CAISGQENTGELFF.

This clonotype was observed many times. The chain carries TRBV5-1 and TRBJ1-2; 9 bases fit TRBD1. This CDR3 is built from 13 residues. V trimming: 2 bases; J trimming: 6 bases; junction bases outside the gene matches: 2. Germline lookup yields CDR1 SGHRS and CDR2 YFSETQ. As DNA, the CDR3 is TGCGCCAGCAGCTTACAGGGGGCTAATGGCTACACCTTC. Amino acid sequence: CASSLQGANGYTF.

This chain links TRBV9 with TRBJ2-7; D is unclear. The CDR3 loop spans 16 amino acids. V lost 0 bases to trimming and J lost 0 bases, with 13 bases between them. Germline lookup yields CDR1 SGDLS and CDR2 YYNGEE. The CDR3 DNA sequence: TGTGCCAGCAGCGTAGGGGCAGCCAGCTTCTCCTACGAGCAGTACTTC. Translated: CASSVGAASFSYEQYF.

In this sample, this clonotype turned up a few times. The chain couples TRBV20-1 to TRBJ2-1; D may correspond to TRBD1 or TRBD2 (6 bases each). Trimming removed 5 bases at V and 0 bases at J, with 14 bases between. The CDR3 is 15 residues long. Germline loops: CDR1 DFQATT, CDR2 SNEGSKA (reference sequence). The CDR3 reads CSAEGGLFSYNEQFF. The DNA of the CDR3 is TGCAGTGCTGAAGGGGGACTCTTCTCCTACAATGAGCAGTTCTTC.